Listed below are T cell receptor beta chains from one sample, sequenced in a study of cytomegalovirus exposure and HLA in healthy donors. TCRdb keeps only in-frame clones here, not all; method: immunoSEQ multiplex PCR. Of roughly 98,000 clones detected, around 68% appear once; the ten largest clones hold about 2.5%. Sample: PBMCs. The receptor set was obtained from a man over 45 in good health and CMV-seronegative. The CDR3 runs from the conserved cysteine through the conserved F or W. A D gene is named only where the DNA matches it firmly. A row's size may be missing; if present it is once, few, many or a size class.

d_gene: TRBD1; v_gene: TRBV7-6; len: 15; abundance: .; j_gene: TRBJ2-7; CDR3nt: TGTGCCAGCAGCTTCTACCGGGACAGCACCTACGAGCAGTACTTC; CDR3aa: CASSFYRDSTYEQYF
d_gene: TRBD2; v_gene: TRBV10-3; len: 13; abundance: .; j_gene: TRBJ2-5; CDR3nt: TGTGCCATCAGTGAGCGGGAGGGCGAGACCCAGTACTTC; CDR3aa: CAISEREGETQYF
d_gene: TRBD2; v_gene: TRBV19; len: 14; abundance: few; j_gene: TRBJ2-7; CDR3nt: TGTGCCAGTAGGAGGCGGGGGGACGAGTACGAGCAGTACTTC; CDR3aa: CASRRRGDEYEQYF
d_gene: TRBD1; v_gene: TRBV18; len: 14; abundance: .; j_gene: TRBJ1-1; CDR3nt: TGTGCCAGCTCCCGTGACAGGGAAGGGTCTGAAGCTTTCTTT; CDR3aa: CASSRDREGSEAFF
d_gene: TRBD2; v_gene: TRBV5-6; len: 15; abundance: .; j_gene: TRBJ2-7; CDR3nt: TGTGCCAGCAGCTTTCGCGGGGGGAGCTCCTACGAGCAGTACTTC; CDR3aa: CASSFRGGSSYEQYF
d_gene: TRBD2; v_gene: TRBV7-9; len: 15; abundance: once; j_gene: TRBJ2-7; CDR3nt: TGTGCCAGCAGCTTCATAGCGGGGGTTGTGGAAGAGCAGTACTTC; CDR3aa: CASSFIAGVVEEQYF
d_gene: .; v_gene: TRBV5-1; len: 14; abundance: few; j_gene: TRBJ2-7; CDR3nt: TGCGCCAGCAGCCAAACAGGGATGGTCTACGAGCAGTACTTC; CDR3aa: CASSQTGMVYEQYF
d_gene: TRBD2; v_gene: TRBV27; len: 16; abundance: .; j_gene: TRBJ2-3; CDR3nt: TGTGCCAGCAGTTTATTTCCTAGCGGGAGAACAGATACGCAGTATTTT; CDR3aa: CASSLFPSGRTDTQYF
d_gene: .; v_gene: TRBV2; len: 14; abundance: .; j_gene: TRBJ2-5; CDR3nt: TGTGCCAGCACCCAGGACTACCCCCAAGAGACCCAGTACTTC; CDR3aa: CASTQDYPQETQYF
d_gene: TRBD1; v_gene: TRBV28; len: 15; abundance: .; j_gene: TRBJ2-4; CDR3nt: TGTGCCAGCAGTGCTAGGACAGGGGCCCGGGGCATTCAGTACTTC; CDR3aa: CASSARTGARGIQYF
d_gene: .; v_gene: TRBV5-4; len: 16; abundance: .; j_gene: TRBJ2-7; CDR3nt: TGTGCCAGCAGCTTGGAAGGGAGCTTACTGGCCTACGAGCAGTACTTC; CDR3aa: CASSLEGSLLAYEQYF
d_gene: TRBD2; v_gene: TRBV5-1; len: 15; abundance: .; j_gene: TRBJ2-1; CDR3nt: TGCGCCAGCAGCTTGAGGTCTAGCGGCGGGAATGAGCAGTTCTTC; CDR3aa: CASSLRSSGGNEQFF
d_gene: TRBD1; v_gene: TRBV18; len: 15; abundance: .; j_gene: TRBJ1-2; CDR3nt: TGTGCCAGCTCACTCCCGGGACAGGGCCTATATGGCTACACCTTC; CDR3aa: CASSLPGQGLYGYTF
d_gene: TRBD2; v_gene: TRBV7-9; len: 18; abundance: .; j_gene: TRBJ2-7; CDR3nt: TGTGCCAGCAGCTTGGGACTAGCGGGGGGGCTTTCATCCTACGAGCAGTACTTC; CDR3aa: CASSLGLAGGLSSYEQYF
d_gene: .; v_gene: TRBV6-5; len: 14; abundance: .; j_gene: TRBJ2-4; CDR3nt: TGTGCCAGCAGTTACAACAGGGCGGGGGACATTCAGTACTTC; CDR3aa: CASSYNRAGDIQYF
d_gene: .; v_gene: TRBV29-1; len: 11; abundance: .; j_gene: TRBJ1-2; CDR3nt: TGCAGCGTTTCGGGTAACTATGGCTACACCTTC; CDR3aa: CSVSGNYGYTF
d_gene: TRBD1; v_gene: TRBV10-1; len: 15; abundance: .; j_gene: TRBJ2-3; CDR3nt: TGCGCCAGCAGTACCGGGACAGGGATCACAGATACGCAGTATTTT; CDR3aa: CASSTGTGITDTQYF
d_gene: .; v_gene: TRBV10-3; len: 13; abundance: .; j_gene: TRBJ1-6; CDR3nt: TGTGCCACGAGCCGGGACACTTATTCACCCCTCCACTTT; CDR3aa: CATSRDTYSPLHF
d_gene: .; v_gene: TRBV2; len: 14; abundance: once; j_gene: TRBJ2-1; CDR3nt: TGTGCCAGCAGTGAAGCGCGGGACGGGAATGAGCAGTTCTTC; CDR3aa: CASSEARDGNEQFF
d_gene: .; v_gene: TRBV19; len: 15; abundance: once; j_gene: TRBJ1-5; CDR3nt: TGTGCCAGTAGTATCCAGGGCGCAAGCAATCAGCCCCAGCATTTT; CDR3aa: CASSIQGASNQPQHF
d_gene: TRBD1; v_gene: TRBV5-6; len: 16; abundance: .; j_gene: TRBJ2-3; CDR3nt: TGTGCCAGCAGCTTTTCCGGACAGGGAGGAAGGGATACGCAGTATTTT; CDR3aa: CASSFSGQGGRDTQYF
d_gene: .; v_gene: TRBV28; len: 14; abundance: .; j_gene: TRBJ2-7; CDR3nt: TGTGCCAGCAGTTTAATGCGGGGTGACGACGGGCAGTACTTC; CDR3aa: CASSLMRGDDGQYF
d_gene: TRBD1; v_gene: TRBV14; len: 15; abundance: .; j_gene: TRBJ1-1; CDR3nt: TGTGCCAGCAGCCAAAGGACAGGGGGTGGTACTGAAGCTTTCTTT; CDR3aa: CASSQRTGGGTEAFF
d_gene: .; v_gene: TRBV11-1; len: 13; abundance: .; j_gene: TRBJ2-5; CDR3nt: TGTGCCAGCAGCTTAGCACAGGGCGGGACCCAGTACTTC; CDR3aa: CASSLAQGGTQYF
d_gene: TRBD1; v_gene: TRBV23-1; len: 16; abundance: .; j_gene: TRBJ1-5; CDR3nt: TGCGCCAGCAGTCAATCGCGGGACAGGCGATATCAGCCCCAGCATTTT; CDR3aa: CASSQSRDRRYQPQHF
d_gene: TRBD2; v_gene: TRBV28; len: 17; abundance: .; j_gene: TRBJ2-7; CDR3nt: TGTGCCAGCAGTTTACTGGGTTCGGGGGGGCCTCTTGCCGAGCAGTACTTC; CDR3aa: CASSLLGSGGPLAEQYF
d_gene: TRBD2; v_gene: TRBV7-2; len: 15; abundance: .; j_gene: TRBJ2-3; CDR3nt: TGTGCCAGCAGCTTCCGGACTAGCGGGACAGATACGCAGTATTTT; CDR3aa: CASSFRTSGTDTQYF
d_gene: .; v_gene: TRBV6-5; len: 13; abundance: .; j_gene: TRBJ2-2; CDR3nt: TGTGCCTGCATGGAGGGCAACACCGGGGAGCTGTTTTTT; CDR3aa: CACMEGNTGELFF
d_gene: .; v_gene: TRBV7-3; len: 17; abundance: .; j_gene: TRBJ1-1; CDR3nt: TGTGCCAGCAGCCCTATAGCGGGATACCTAATGAACACTGAAGCTTTCTTT; CDR3aa: CASSPIAGYLMNTEAFF
d_gene: .; v_gene: TRBV6-6; len: 14; abundance: few; j_gene: TRBJ2-1; CDR3nt: TGTGCCAGCATACCCGGGACTCGACACAATGAGCAGTTCTTC; CDR3aa: CASIPGTRHNEQFF
d_gene: TRBD2; v_gene: TRBV6-1; len: 15; abundance: .; j_gene: TRBJ2-7; CDR3nt: TGTGCCAGCAGTGTTAGGACTAGCGGACCCTACGAGCAGTACTTC; CDR3aa: CASSVRTSGPYEQYF
d_gene: TRBD1; v_gene: TRBV15; len: 15; abundance: .; j_gene: TRBJ1-6; CDR3nt: TGTGCCACCAGCAGAGGGGACAGAGGAAATTCACCCCTCCACTTT; CDR3aa: CATSRGDRGNSPLHF
d_gene: TRBD2; v_gene: TRBV5-1; len: 21; abundance: few; j_gene: TRBJ2-3; CDR3nt: TGCGCCAGCAGCTTGGAAACGTGGCTAGCGGGAGGTTGGGGATCCGCAGATACGCAGTATTTT; CDR3aa: CASSLETWLAGGWGSADTQYF
d_gene: TRBD2; v_gene: TRBV7-9; len: 16; abundance: .; j_gene: TRBJ2-5; CDR3nt: TGTGCCAGCAGCCACCCTAGCGGGAGGATAAAAGAGACCCAGTACTTC; CDR3aa: CASSHPSGRIKETQYF
d_gene: .; v_gene: TRBV2; len: 12; abundance: .; j_gene: TRBJ2-7; CDR3nt: TGTGCCAGCGGAGGGCAGACCTACGAGCAGTACTTC; CDR3aa: CASGGQTYEQYF
d_gene: TRBD2; v_gene: TRBV9; len: 16; abundance: .; j_gene: TRBJ2-5; CDR3nt: TGTGCCAGCAGCGTAGGAGTTACTAGCGGGCAAGAGACCCAGTACTTC; CDR3aa: CASSVGVTSGQETQYF
d_gene: .; v_gene: TRBV6-5; len: 13; abundance: few; j_gene: TRBJ2-3; CDR3nt: TGTGCCAGCAGCCCGGGGGATACAGATACGCAGTATTTT; CDR3aa: CASSPGDTDTQYF
d_gene: .; v_gene: TRBV5-1; len: 14; abundance: .; j_gene: TRBJ2-3; CDR3nt: TGCGCCAGCAGCTTGGACGTTTCAGGGGATACGCAGTATTTT; CDR3aa: CASSLDVSGDTQYF
d_gene: TRBD2; v_gene: TRBV7-2; len: 15; abundance: .; j_gene: TRBJ2-1; CDR3nt: TGTGCCAGCACGAGACTAGCGGGGGGGCCTTATGAGCAGTTCTTC; CDR3aa: CASTRLAGGPYEQFF
d_gene: .; v_gene: TRBV9; len: 15; abundance: .; j_gene: TRBJ2-3; CDR3nt: TGTGCCAGCAGCGTAGAAGGGGTCCGAGTAGATACGCAATATTTT; CDR3aa: CASSVEGVRVDTQYF
d_gene: TRBD1; v_gene: TRBV28; len: 14; abundance: .; j_gene: TRBJ2-7; CDR3nt: TGTGCCAGCAGAGACAGGGTCGGGACCTACGAGCAGTACTTC; CDR3aa: CASRDRVGTYEQYF
d_gene: TRBD2; v_gene: TRBV18; len: 14; abundance: few; j_gene: TRBJ2-7; CDR3nt: TGTGCCAGCTCACCGGATAGGGAGGGATCCGAGCAGTACTTC; CDR3aa: CASSPDREGSEQYF
d_gene: .; v_gene: TRBV7-9; len: 15; abundance: .; j_gene: TRBJ2-2; CDR3nt: TGTGCCAGCAGCTTAGGGGGTCTTCGCCAGGGAACGCTGTTTTTT; CDR3aa: CASSLGGLRQGTLFF